This T cell receptor (beta chain) was recorded in a study of blood T cell repertoires in COVID-19. This clone was seen only a few times. This CDR3 spans 14 amino acids. Germline V gives CDR1 SGHTA, CDR2 FQGNSA. J was trimmed by 1 base and V by 5 bases; bases with no gene match: 1. In assigning cohorts, the study relied on participant-reported clinical history. The assay was immunoSEQ multiplex PCR, and TCRdb's table has in-frame clones only and misses some. The repertoire holds 350,000 to 400,000 clones, approximately 91% seen once, with over 0.7% in the top ten. The chain couples TRBV7-2 to TRBJ2-3; 9 bases match TRBD2. Sequencing was performed on PBMCs or T cells enriched from blood (not recorded which). This receptor was obtained from a woman in her 40s who had been exposed to COVID-19. CDR3 coding DNA: TGTGCCAGCAGCCCTAGCGGGGGCACAGATACGCAGTATTTT. This sequence encodes CASSPSGGTDTQYF.